The clone carrying this T cell receptor beta chain occurred many times. What it binds is unknown. These data belong to a study of Graves' ophthalmopathy and Graves' hyperthyroidism. Study-wide context: At initial diagnosis, peripheral blood was obtained, and this preceded any treatment. General observations from the study: A majority of expanded thyroid clonotypes exceeding 0.001 frequency were likewise present in blood. Ophthalmopathy and stable hyperthyroidism were discriminated by a 13-signature model, with roughly 90% sensitivity and 81.08% specificity.

Transcripts of RNA were the source for amplifying TCR beta CDR3 regions. The first round was an RT-PCR with HTBI primers, and the second round was a multiplex PCR. TCRdb itself ran the multiplex PCR reads through MiXCR, one entry per CDR3 protein. Among some 48,000 distinct CDR3 sequences listed, over 45% were seen once. Germline lookup yields CDR1 MNHNY and CDR2 SVGAGI (reference sequence). Trimming at V came to 8 bases and at J to 3 bases, leaving 2 bases not matched to a gene. This CDR3 spans 13 amino acids. The chain recombines TRBV6-6 with TRBJ2-7; 12 positions match TRBD2. The sequencing input was peripheral blood. The source is an adult man with Graves' ophthalmopathy. In DNA form, the CDR3 reads TGTGCCAGCTCGACTAGCGGGAGCTACGAGCAGTACTTC. It yields the protein CASSTSGSYEQYF.